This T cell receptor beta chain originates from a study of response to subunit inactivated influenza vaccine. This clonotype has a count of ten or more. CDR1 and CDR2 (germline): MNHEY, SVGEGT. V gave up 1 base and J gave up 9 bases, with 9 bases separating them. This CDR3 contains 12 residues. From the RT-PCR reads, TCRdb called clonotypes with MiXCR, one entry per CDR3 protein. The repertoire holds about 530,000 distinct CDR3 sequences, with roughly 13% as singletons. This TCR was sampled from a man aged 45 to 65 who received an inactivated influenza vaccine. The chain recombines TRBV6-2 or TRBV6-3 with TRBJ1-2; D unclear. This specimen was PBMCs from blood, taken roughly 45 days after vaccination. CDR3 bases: TGTGCCAGCAGTTACTACGAGATACGCTACACCTTC. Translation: CASSYYEIRYTF.